The 22 T cell receptor beta chains given below trace back to one sample, sequenced in a study of cytomegalovirus exposure and HLA in healthy donors. PCR used 60 Vbeta primers and 13 Jbeta primers. The data were produced by immunoSEQ multiplex PCR, yet TCRdb's version contains in-frame clones alone and is incomplete. The sample lists some 150,000 clones, 65% to 85% occurring once. Sequencing was performed on PBMCs. The source of these receptors is a man aged 25-45 years in good health and CMV-seronegative.

V usage is TRBV28 and J usage is TRBJ1-4; 7 bases match TRBD1. This CDR3 has 14 amino acids. The trim removed 5 bases at V and 8 bases at J, leaving 8 bases unmatched. CDR1 is MDHEN, CDR2 SYDVKM, per germline. Written as DNA, the CDR3 is TGTGCCAGCAGTGATACAGGGGAACCGGAAAAACTGTTTTTT. Its translation is CASSDTGEPEKLFF.

The genes are TRBV5-1 and TRBJ1-2; 10 positions agree with TRBD1. V dropped 4 bases and J dropped 5; count of bases not matched to a gene: 5. The CDR3 loop spans 14 amino acids. The germline gives CDR1 SGHRS, CDR2 YFSETQ. CDR3 DNA sequence: TGCGCCAGCAGCGCGACAGGGGGCGATTATGGCTACACCTTC. Translated, it gives CASSATGGDYGYTF.

The chain has TRBV15 and TRBJ2-7; a weak D match, TRBD1 (6 bases). Germline V CDR1 and CDR2: LNHNV, YYDKDF (reference sequence). V shed 3 bases and J shed 7 bases, with 16 bases lying between them. The CDR3 totals 14 residues. The CDR3 coding sequence is TGTGCCACCAGCAGCCGGGACACCAGTCCGGAGCAGTACTTC. It codes for CATSSRDTSPEQYF.

The rearrangement links TRBV4-1 to TRBJ2-7, with 10 bases matching TRBD1. This CDR3 region has 17 residues. The V gene end was trimmed by 0 bases and the J gene end by 3 bases; junction bases not matched to a gene: 8. Germline V gene data show CDR1 as MGHRA and CDR2 as YSYEKL. This CDR3 is CASSQDPDRGARYEQYF. Here the CDR3 DNA reads TGCGCCAGCAGCCAAGATCCGGACAGGGGGGCGCGCTACGAGCAGTACTTC.

This chain uses TRBV5-8 with TRBJ1-6; 11 nucleotides match TRBD1. Germline V CDR1 and CDR2: SGHTS, YDEGEE. This CDR3 has 15 amino acids. Losses at the gene ends were 2 bases for V and 9 bases for J; bases not matched to a gene: 4. Here the CDR3 DNA reads TGTGCCAGCAGCTTTGGACAGGGGGCGGGTTCACCCCTCCACTTT. Amino acid sequence: CASSFGQGAGSPLHF. Complete variable domain (other parts from reference TRBV5-8 and TRBJ1-6): EAGVTQSPTHLIKTRGQQATLRCSPISGHTSVYWYQQALGLGLQFLLWYDEGEERNRGNFPPRFSGRQFPNYSSELNVNALELEDSALYLCASSFGQGAGSPLHFGNGTRLTVT.

J is TRBJ2-4 and V is TRBV19; D not resolved. The germline V and J ends were trimmed by 2 bases and 11 bases, with 7 bases remaining between them. This CDR3 has 11 amino acids. CDR1 is LNHDA, CDR2 SQIVND, per germline (reference sequence). CDR3 DNA sequence: TGTGCCAGTAGTATATCCCGGGTTCAGTACTTC. It is translated as CASSISRVQYF. Complete variable domain (other parts from reference TRBV19 and TRBJ2-4): DGGITQSPKYLFRKEGQNVTLSCEQNLNHDAMYWYRQDPGQGLRLIYYSQIVNDFQKGDIAEGYSVSREKKESFPLTVTSAQKNPTAFYLCASSISRVQYFGAGTRLSVL.

The chain joins TRBV19 to TRBJ1-1, with 7 bases identical to TRBD1. Trimming removed 5 bases from V and 2 bases from J; junction bases left unmatched: 11. The CDR3 sequence is 16 residues long. Germline values: CDR1 LNHDA, CDR2 SQIVND (reference sequence). The CDR3 loop is CASSPRTGGDNTEAFF. Written as DNA, the CDR3 is TGTGCCAGTAGTCCAAGGACAGGCGGCGATAACACTGAAGCTTTCTTT.

The chain is built from TRBV7-9 and TRBJ1-4; 9 bases line up with TRBD1. The germline gives CDR1 SEHNR, CDR2 FQNEAQ (reference sequence). The junction had 9 bases not matched to a gene; V was cut back by 4 bases and J by 12 bases. The CDR3 has 14 amino acids. The CDR3 loop reads CASSSTQGAEELFF. CDR3 DNA: TGTGCCAGCAGCTCGACACAGGGGGCAGAAGAACTGTTTTTT. The variable domain in full, completed from reference TRBV7-9 and TRBJ1-4, reads DTGVSQNPRHKITKRGQNVTFRCDPISEHNRLYWYRQTLGQGPEFLTYFQNEAQLEKSRLLSDRFSAERPKGSFSTLEIQRTEQGDSAMYLCASSSTQGAEELFFGSGTQLSVL.

The chain links TRBV6-6 to TRBJ2-5; TRBD2 might be the D (7 bases). The CDR3 covers 15 residues. CDR1 and CDR2 from the germline V gene are MNHNY and SVGAGI (reference sequence). Trimming stripped 5 bases from V and 5 bases from J, with 18 bases between. CDR3 bases: TGTGCCAGCAGTAGAACGAGGGGGGGCGGGGAGACCCAGTACTTC. It translates to CASSRTRGGGETQYF.

The rearrangement links TRBV7-9 to TRBJ2-7; 9 bases map to TRBD2. Germline trimming cut 4 bases from V and 6 bases from J; bases unmatched to any gene: 13. The CDR3 extends over 16 amino acids. In germline, CDR1 is SEHNR, CDR2 FQNEAQ (reference sequence). The chain's CDR3 is CASSSRVAGGMVEQYF. CDR3 in DNA: TGTGCCAGCAGCTCCCGTGTGGCGGGAGGGATGGTCGAGCAGTACTTC.

A few counts support this clone. The J gene is TRBJ2-3, the V gene TRBV5-1, with TRBD2 matching 10 bases. V trimming: 0 bases; J trimming: 1 base; junction bases outside the gene matches: 11. This CDR3 region has 19 residues. Per germline, CDR1 SGHRS and CDR2 YFSETQ. CDR3 coding DNA: TGCGCCAGCAGCTTGGTCCCTAGCGGGAGTCGAGGTGGCACAGATACGCAGTATTTT. Its protein is CASSLVPSGSRGGTDTQYF.

The chain links TRBV28 to TRBJ1-5, with D possibly TRBD1 on 5 matching bases. Trimming took off 9 bases at V and 4 bases at J, with 13 bases between the two ends. Germline V gene lookup returns CDR1 MDHEN and CDR2 SYDVKM. The CDR3 is 13 amino acids. In DNA form, the CDR3 reads TGTGCCAGTCAGGACACCTCGAATCAGCCCCAGCATTTT. Protein: CASQDTSNQPQHF.

The chain combines TRBV7-8 with TRBJ2-1; 14 bases line up with TRBD2. Trimming cost V 3 bases and J 6 bases; bases outside gene matches: 10. Looked up from germline, CDR1 is SGHVS and CDR2 is FQNEAQ. The CDR3 is 18 residues long. DNA for the CDR3: TGTGCCAGCAGCTTGCTAGGACTAGCGGGGGGTTCGGGCAATGAGCAGTTCTTC. This translates into CASSLLGLAGGSGNEQFF.

This clone was found once. This chain joins TRBV6-5 and TRBJ2-1, with 7 bases matching TRBD2. Looked up from germline, CDR1 is MNHEY and CDR2 is SVGAGI. Germline trimming cut 10 bases from V and 8 bases from J; bases unmatched to any gene: 14. This CDR3 spans 14 amino acids. DNA of the CDR3: TGTGCCACCGCTTTGGGCGGGAGTTATTATGAGCAGTTCTTC. It is translated as CATALGGSYYEQFF.

The genes are TRBV4-1 and TRBJ1-2; D unresolved. CDR3 length equals 13 residues. CDR1 and CDR2 from the germline V gene are MGHRA and YSYEKL. Trimming took off 1 base at V and 2 bases at J, with 5 bases between the two ends. The CDR3 reads CASSQGGNYGYTF. The CDR3 DNA reads as TGCGCCAGCAGCCAAGGCGGAAACTATGGCTACACCTTC.

This chain connects TRBV6-1 to TRBJ1-1, with D perhaps TRBD1 (6 bases). CDR1 and CDR2 (germline): MNHNS, SASEGT. V was clipped by 0 bases and J by 9 bases, with 14 bases between them. This CDR3 is 14 amino acids long. CDR3 region: CASSEAQGGQKAFF. CDR3 nucleotide sequence: TGTGCCAGCAGTGAAGCTCAAGGAGGACAGAAAGCTTTCTTT.

This clone was found a few times. V gene TRBV5-1 combines with J gene TRBJ1-3, with D possibly matching TRBD1 (6 bases). V lost 4 bases, J lost 0 bases, and 14 bases lay in between. The CDR3 is made up of 16 amino acids. Germline-derived CDR1 and CDR2 are SGHRS and YFSETQ. The CDR3 loop reads CASSPGQTSSGNTIYF. The CDR3 nucleotides are TGCGCCAGCAGCCCGGGACAAACCTCCTCTGGAAACACCATATATTTT.

The gene calls are TRBV28 and TRBJ2-3; 9 bases line up with TRBD1. Germline assignment: CDR1 MDHEN and CDR2 SYDVKM. This CDR3 is 16 amino acids long. J gave up 2 bases and V 4 bases, and 7 bases lay outside the gene matches. The CDR3 spells CASSWMGDRATDTQYF. The CDR3 nucleotides are TGTGCCAGCAGTTGGATGGGGGACAGGGCCACAGATACGCAGTATTTT.

The genes are TRBV27 and TRBJ1-6; 10 bases align to TRBD1. The CDR3 extends over 18 amino acids. The germline CDR1 and CDR2 sequences are MNHEY and SMNVEV (reference sequence). Trimming cost V 4 bases and J 0 bases; bases outside gene matches: 6. The DNA for the CDR3 is TGTGCCAGCAGTTCCCGGACAGGGGGTAGCTCCTATAATTCACCCCTCCACTTT. Translation: CASSSRTGGSSYNSPLHF.

V gene TRBV27 combines with J gene TRBJ1-4; D is unclear. CDR1 and CDR2 from the germline V gene are MNHEY and SMNVEV (reference sequence). The germline V and J ends were trimmed by 8 bases and 7 bases, with 17 bases remaining between them. The CDR3 covers 14 residues. CDR3 loop: CASGPRQAGEKLFF. The CDR3 DNA reads TGTGCCAGCGGGCCCAGGCAGGCAGGTGAAAAACTGTTTTTT.

This clone is labeled as medium-sized. V gene TRBV5-1 combines with J gene TRBJ2-1, with D perhaps matching TRBD2 (5 bases). Germline CDR1 and CDR2: SGHRS and YFSETQ. The CDR3 contains 13 residues. Trimming left V 0 bases short and J 7 bases short, with 8 bases between. Here the CDR3 DNA reads TGCGCCAGCAGCTTGGCAGAGGGAAATGAGCAGTTCTTC. The encoded protein is CASSLAEGNEQFF.

The V call is TRBV4-1, the J call TRBJ2-1, with 11 positions matching TRBD2. The germline CDR1 and CDR2 sequences are MGHRA and YSYEKL. V was clipped by 1 base and J by 2 bases; unmatched bases: 1. The CDR3 has 16 amino acids. CDR3 bases: TGCGCCAGCAGCCAAGGACTAGCGGGACCCTACAATGAGCAGTTCTTC. As protein: CASSQGLAGPYNEQFF.